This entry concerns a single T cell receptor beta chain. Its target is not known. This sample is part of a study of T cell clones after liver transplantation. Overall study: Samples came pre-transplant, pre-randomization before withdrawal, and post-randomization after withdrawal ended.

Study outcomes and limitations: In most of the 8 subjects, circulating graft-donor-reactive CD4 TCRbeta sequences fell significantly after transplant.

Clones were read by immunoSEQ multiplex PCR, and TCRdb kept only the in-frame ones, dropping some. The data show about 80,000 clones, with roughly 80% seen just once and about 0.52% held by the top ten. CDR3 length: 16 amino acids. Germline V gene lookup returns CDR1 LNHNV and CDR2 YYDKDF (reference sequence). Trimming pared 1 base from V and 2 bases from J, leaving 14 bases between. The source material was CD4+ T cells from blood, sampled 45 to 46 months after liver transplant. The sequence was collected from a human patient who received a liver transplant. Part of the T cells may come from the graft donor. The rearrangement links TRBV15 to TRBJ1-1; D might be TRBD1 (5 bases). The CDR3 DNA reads TGTGCCACCAGCAGAGGCCTCGGGGGTGGAAACACTGAAGCTTTCTTT. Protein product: CATSRGLGGGNTEAFF.